The 3 T cell receptor beta chains below all came from one sample that was sequenced in a study of T cells in women clearing cervical HPV infection. Sequencing was performed with immunoSEQ multiplex PCR; in TCRdb, only in-frame clones are kept and a portion is missing. Its table records 23,000 or so clones. The sequenced sample consisted of blood buffy coat. These receptors were collected from a woman between 18 and 70 years old with a cervical HPV16 infection that either progressed to CIN3+ or cleared (not recorded which).

Worth noting for this clone: The read stops 3 residues short of the end of the CDR3; the missing end is completed from the germline J gene. V is TRBV7-9 and J is TRBJ2-7; TRBD2 matches 8 bases. V trimming: 5 bases; J trimming: 6 bases; junction bases outside the gene matches: 9. Germline CDR1 and CDR2: SEHNR and FQNEAQ (reference sequence). The CDR3 covers 14 residues. CDR3 bases read: TGTGCCAGCAGCCGGGGGGGAGCCCCGGGCGAG. Encoded protein: CASSRGGAPGE. The whole CDR3 sequence reads CASSRGGAPGEQYF.

About this clone: Coverage ceases 3 residues before the CDR3 finishes, and the germline J gene fills in the end. J is TRBJ2-1 and V is TRBV20-1, with 12 bases aligning to TRBD2. V lost 5 bases and J lost 2; bases outside the gene matches: 7. The germline CDR1 and CDR2 sequences are DFQATT and SNEGSKA (reference sequence). The CDR3 is 16 residues long. CDR3: CSADGLAGSTYNEQFF. The sequenced part of the CDR3 DNA is TGCAGTGCTGACGGACTAGCGGGATCGACCTACAATGAG.

In regard to this clone: The sequenced fragment ends 3 residues before the CDR3 boundary, so the rest is inferred from the germline J gene. The chain recombines TRBV10-1 with TRBJ2-1; 11 bases align to TRBD2. Germline loops: CDR1 WNHNN, CDR2 SYGVQD (reference sequence). J lost 8 bases, V lost 4 bases, and 7 bases had no gene match. The length of the CDR3 is 15 residues. CDR3 region: CASSASGGSGYEQFF. The sequenced CDR3 bases are TGCGCCAGCAGTGCTAGCGGGGGGTCGGGATATGAG.